Below, 16 T cell receptor beta chains from the same sample are listed, as sequenced in a study of blood T cell repertoires in COVID-19. TCRdb's table, derived via immunoSEQ multiplex PCR, lists solely in-frame clones and lacks some. The data show some 160,000 clones, under 90% seen once. Material: peripheral blood. The receptors shown here come from a woman of 80 years or more with acute or convalescent COVID-19.

This clone was picked up a small number of times. V gene TRBV5-4 combines with J gene TRBJ2-7; 8 bases map to TRBD1. Germline-derived CDR1 and CDR2 are SGHNT and YYREEE (reference sequence). The CDR3 consists of 13 residues. The V segment lost 2 bases and the J segment 7 bases; nucleotides outside the gene matches: 5. This CDR3 reads CASSFTTGGEQYF. The CDR3, as DNA: TGTGCCAGCAGCTTTACTACAGGGGGAGAGCAGTACTTC. The complete variable domain, with remaining parts taken from reference TRBV5-4 and TRBJ2-7, reads ETGVTQSPTHLIKTRGQQVTLRCSSQSGHNTVSWYQQALGQGPQFIFQYYREEENGRGNFPPRFSGLQFPNYSSELNVNALELDDSALYLCASSFTTGGEQYFGPGTRLTVT.

As regards this clone: This sample also contains other DNA sequences that code for the same CDR3. The chain links TRBV12-3 or TRBV12-4 to TRBJ1-5; D is ambiguous. Between the trimmed V and J ends, which lost 2 bases and 5 bases, there was a span of 7 bases. This CDR3 is built from 13 residues. CDR3 in amino acids: CASSLTGYQPQHF. In DNA form, the CDR3 reads TGTGCCAGCAGTTTAACGGGATATCAGCCCCAGCATTTT.

The genes are TRBV14 and TRBJ2-3; 12 bases map to TRBD2. Germline V gene lookup returns CDR1 SGHDN and CDR2 FVKESK. Losses at the gene ends were 4 bases for V and 4 bases for J; bases not matched to a gene: 12. The CDR3 consists of 18 residues. CDR3: CASSRRLAGVWAPDTQYF. CDR3 DNA: TGTGCCAGCAGCCGGCGACTAGCGGGAGTTTGGGCGCCAGATACGCAGTATTTT.

The chain has TRBV19 and TRBJ2-7; 8 bases align to TRBD1. V shed 5 bases and J 5 bases; nucleotides not matched to a gene: 8. The CDR3 is 14 residues long. The germline gives CDR1 LNHDA, CDR2 SQIVND (reference sequence). CDR3: CASSARTGMDEQYF. Here the CDR3 DNA reads TGTGCCAGTAGTGCCCGGACAGGGATGGACGAGCAGTACTTC.

The chain links TRBV6-1 to TRBJ2-3; 9 bases align to TRBD1. Germline trimming cut 6 bases from V and 15 bases from J; bases unmatched to any gene: 13. CDR1 and CDR2 (germline): MNHNS, SASEGT. This CDR3 comprises 13 residues. CDR3 amino acids: CASRATGGGLEYF. In DNA form, the CDR3 reads TGTGCCAGCAGAGCTACAGGGGGCGGGTTGGAATATTTT.

The chain couples TRBV9 to TRBJ2-1; possibly TRBD2 for D (6 bases). Germline V gives CDR1 SGDLS, CDR2 YYNGEE. The CDR3 sequence is 16 residues long. Trimming stripped 1 base from V and 2 bases from J, with 13 bases between. CDR3 DNA: TGTGCCAGCAGCGTACTTAGCGGAGGTACCTACAATGAGCAGTTCTTC. This encodes CASSVLSGGTYNEQFF.

This chain joins TRBV18 and TRBJ1-4, with D maybe TRBD1 (5 bases). CDR1 is KGHSH, CDR2 LQKENI, per germline. Trimming left V 0 bases short and J 5 bases short, with 7 bases between. CDR3 length: 14 amino acids. The CDR3 nucleotides are TGTGCCAGCTCACCACCGGCAGGGAATGAAAAACTGTTTTTT. Protein: CASSPPAGNEKLFF.

J is TRBJ2-3 and V is TRBV5-1, with a weak D call TRBD1 (6 bases). The CDR3 is 16 amino acids. Germline CDR1 SGHRS, CDR2 YFSETQ. The germline V and J ends were trimmed by 0 bases and 2 bases, with 13 bases remaining between them. CDR3 region: CASSLGVDSVTDTQYF. The CDR3 nucleotides are TGCGCCAGCAGCTTGGGGGTGGACAGTGTCACAGATACGCAGTATTTT.

This chain links TRBV20-1 with TRBJ2-7, with D possibly TRBD2 on 6 matching bases. Per the germline V gene, CDR1 is DFQATT and CDR2 is SNEGSKA (reference sequence). V was pared by 3 bases and J by 4 bases, with 16 bases between. This CDR3 is built from 14 residues. CDR3 protein: CSASYEGRGYEQYF. The CDR3 DNA reads TGCAGTGCTAGTTACGAAGGGCGGGGTTACGAGCAGTACTTC.

The rearrangement uses TRBV19 and TRBJ1-2, with 7 positions matching TRBD1. This CDR3 is 12 amino acids long. CDR1 LNHDA and CDR2 SQIVND come from the germline V gene (reference sequence). With V trimmed by 4 bases and J by 9 bases, 5 bases remained unmatched. The CDR3 DNA follows: TGTGCCAGTAGTACGGGACAGATGAGCTACACCTTC. Translated: CASSTGQMSYTF. Together with reference TRBV19 and TRBJ1-2, the CDR3 gives the full variable domain: DGGITQSPKYLFRKEGQNVTLSCEQNLNHDAMYWYRQDPGQGLRLIYYSQIVNDFQKGDIAEGYSVSREKKESFPLTVTSAQKNPTAFYLCASSTGQMSYTFGSGTRLTVV.

This clone has at least ten counts. This chain joins TRBV9 and TRBJ2-6, with D unresolved. Germline V gene data show CDR1 as SGDLS and CDR2 as YYNGEE. V lost 4 bases to trimming and J lost 4 bases, with 9 bases between them. The CDR3 is made up of 14 amino acids. This CDR3 reads CASSPQTGANVLTF. CDR3 bases: TGTGCCAGCAGCCCGCAAACAGGGGCCAACGTCCTGACTTTC.

The chain combines TRBV30 with TRBJ1-4, with a tentative D call TRBD1 (5 bases). There are 15 residues in the CDR3. V was clipped by 5 bases and J by 0 bases, with 13 bases between them. Germline CDR1 is GTSNPN and CDR2 is SVGIG (reference sequence). CDR3 protein: CAWGSGAATNEKLFF. The CDR3 DNA sequence: TGTGCCTGGGGAAGTGGGGCCGCAACTAATGAAAAACTGTTTTTT.

The gene calls are TRBV28 and TRBJ1-1, with 7 nucleotides matching TRBD1. V trimming: 8 bases; J trimming: 3 bases; junction bases outside the gene matches: 3. Germline assignment: CDR1 MDHEN and CDR2 SYDVKM. This CDR3 has 12 residues. The DNA for the CDR3 is TGTGCCAGCGGCAGGGGGTACACTGAAGCTTTCTTT. Translating it yields CASGRGYTEAFF.

The CDR3 DNA reads TGTGCCAGCAGTTCACATGGGACAGGTTCCAAGAACACTGAAGCTTTCTTT. Its translation is CASSSHGTGSKNTEAFF. The chain is built from TRBV28 and TRBJ1-1, with TRBD1 matching 8 bases. The CDR3 runs 17 residues. The junction had 11 bases not matched to a gene; V was cut back by 4 bases and J by 1 base. Germline CDR1 MDHEN, CDR2 SYDVKM.

The sample holds one count of this clone. The chain is built from TRBV28 and TRBJ1-5, with 7 bases that match TRBD1. V dropped 4 bases and J dropped 4; count of bases not matched to a gene: 10. The CDR3 length is 16 residues. Germline V gene sequence: CDR1 MDHEN, CDR2 SYDVKM. CDR3 in DNA: TGTGCCAGCAGTTGGAAGACCGGGACAGCAAATCAGCCCCAGCATTTT. Encoded protein: CASSWKTGTANQPQHF.

This sequence joins TRBV9 and TRBJ2-2; D gene ambiguous. This CDR3 contains 15 residues. CDR1 and CDR2 from the germline V gene are SGDLS and YYNGEE. Deletions cut 1 base from V and 5 bases from J, with 12 bases between. The CDR3 region has the DNA TGTGCCAGCAGCGTACGAGAGGTTCCTACCGGGGAGCTGTTTTTT. Translating gives CASSVREVPTGELFF.